A single sample is the source of the 30 T cell receptor beta chains below, sequenced in a study of T cell changes during pregnancy in multiple sclerosis. The protocol was immunoSEQ multiplex PCR, while the TCRdb copy is restricted to in-frame clones and leaves out a portion. The sample contains over 50,000 clones, approximately 90% of which appear only once. Sequenced here: peripheral blood, sampled in the first trimester of pregnancy. All receptors derive from a female donor in good health, enrolled as a control in a pregnancy study.

The chain uses TRBV5-6 and TRBJ2-5, with D perhaps TRBD1 (6 bases). Germline CDR1 is SGHDT and CDR2 is YYEEEE. This CDR3 region has 13 residues. Deletions cut 4 bases from V and 4 bases from J, with 11 bases between. Here the CDR3 reads CASSQGIGETQYF. The CDR3 DNA is TGTGCCAGCAGCCAGGGGATCGGAGAGACCCAGTACTTC.

The CDR3 reads CASSKNWAPTEAFF. CDR3 nucleotide sequence: TGTGCCAGCAGCAAAAACTGGGCACCCACTGAAGCTTTCTTT. The chain uses TRBV5-4 and TRBJ1-1; D ambiguous. Germline values: CDR1 SGHNT, CDR2 YYREEE (reference sequence). The CDR3 length is 14 residues. The V end was cut by 4 bases, the J end by 4 bases, with 14 bases between.

This chain links TRBV5-8 with TRBJ1-3; D possibly corresponds to TRBD1 (5 bases). This CDR3 comprises 15 residues. The germline gives CDR1 SGHTS, CDR2 YDEGEE. V lost 0 bases and J lost 2, with 9 bases in between. CDR3 sequence reads: CASSLVGRAGNTIYF. The CDR3 DNA reads as TGTGCCAGCAGCTTGGTGGGCAGGGCTGGAAACACCATATATTTT. Drawing the rest from reference TRBV5-8 and TRBJ1-3, the complete variable domain is EAGVTQSPTHLIKTRGQQATLRCSPISGHTSVYWYQQALGLGLQFLLWYDEGEERNRGNFPPRFSGRQFPNYSSELNVNALELEDSALYLCASSLVGRAGNTIYFGEGSWLTVV.

This chain links TRBV28 with TRBJ2-3; a weak D match, TRBD1 (6 bases). Per germline, CDR1 MDHEN and CDR2 SYDVKM. The germline V and J ends were trimmed by 2 bases and 1 base, with 10 bases remaining between them. The CDR3 sequence is 15 residues long. The CDR3 DNA follows: TGTGCCAGCAGTTTAGTACAGGGAGGCACAGATACGCAGTATTTT. Protein product: CASSLVQGGTDTQYF.

The rearrangement joins TRBV4-1 to TRBJ2-1; 11 bases map to TRBD2. CDR3 length: 18 residues. With 1 base clipped from V and 4 bases from J, the junction kept 9 bases outside the gene matches. The germline gives CDR1 MGHRA, CDR2 YSYEKL. The CDR3: CASSQGSSGGDSYNEQFF. CDR3 nucleotides: TGCGCCAGCAGCCAAGGAAGTAGCGGGGGGGATTCTTACAATGAGCAGTTCTTC.

The chain is built from TRBV7-9 and TRBJ1-1; D is perhaps TRBD1 (6 bases). V lost 5 bases, J lost 6 bases, and 16 bases lay in between. CDR1 and CDR2 (germline): SEHNR, FQNEAQ (reference sequence). CDR3 length: 14 amino acids. CDR3 amino acids: CASSPSQGSAEAFF. DNA of the CDR3: TGTGCCAGCAGCCCCTCACAGGGATCGGCTGAAGCTTTCTTT.

The chain joins TRBV19 to TRBJ2-7; D gene ambiguous. CDR3 length: 14 amino acids. Germline V lookup: CDR1 LNHDA, CDR2 SQIVND (reference sequence). Trimming pared 3 bases from V and 9 bases from J, leaving 18 bases between. The CDR3 DNA follows: TGTGCCAGTAGTATTACGTTAGCAGCTTCGGGGCAGTACTTC. It yields the protein CASSITLAASGQYF.

The CDR3 nucleotides read TGTGCCTGGAACGTGCAGGGGGCTTGGTATGGCTACACCTTC. This sequence encodes CAWNVQGAWYGYTF. The rearrangement joins TRBV30 to TRBJ1-2; 8 bases map to TRBD1. CDR3 length: 14 amino acids. The trim removed 4 bases at V and 5 bases at J, leaving 9 bases unmatched. Germline V gene data show CDR1 as GTSNPN and CDR2 as SVGIG (reference sequence).

CDR3 DNA sequence: TGCGCCAGCAGTGAGCAGGGATTGAACACTGAAGCTTTCTTT. Its translation is CASSEQGLNTEAFF. The chain carries TRBV10-2 and TRBJ1-1; D possibly corresponds to TRBD1 (5 bases). The CDR3 sequence is 14 residues long. In germline, CDR1 is WSHSY, CDR2 SAAADI. V was cut by 2 bases and J by 0 bases, with 7 bases left in between.

V usage is TRBV20-1 and J usage is TRBJ2-2, with D uncertain. This CDR3 has 10 amino acids. V was cut by 6 bases and J by 9 bases, with 8 bases left in between. Germline V CDR1 and CDR2: DFQATT, SNEGSKA (reference sequence). The CDR3 reads CSALGRELFF. In nucleotides, the CDR3 is TGCAGTGCCCTAGGTCGGGAGCTGTTTTTT.

As concerns this clone: A read error may produce the germline difference seen at one junction end. The genes are TRBV7-9 and TRBJ2-5, with TRBD1 matching over 7 bases. Germline V lookup: CDR1 SEHNR, CDR2 FQNEAQ (reference sequence). This CDR3 is built from 12 residues. CDR3 DNA: TGTGCCAGCAGCCCTCGAGACAGGGTTTCACACTTC. Its protein product is CASSPRDRVSHF.

The chain joins TRBV6-5 to TRBJ2-2; perhaps TRBD1 as D (5 bases). V gave up 4 bases and J gave up 1 base, with 10 bases separating them. Looked up from germline, CDR1 is MNHEY and CDR2 is SVGAGI. This CDR3 has 15 residues. CDR3 loop: CASSWGFGNTGELFF. CDR3 DNA sequence: TGTGCCAGCAGTTGGGGCTTCGGGAACACCGGGGAGCTGTTTTTT.

This clone is a singleton in its sample. This sequence joins TRBV7-8 and TRBJ2-7; 7 bases fit TRBD1. Germline assignment: CDR1 SGHVS and CDR2 FQNEAQ. The CDR3 covers 14 residues. Trimming removed 5 bases from V and 3 bases from J; junction bases left unmatched: 7. The CDR3 here is CASSTGTEDYEQYF. The CDR3 DNA reads as TGTGCCAGCAGCACCGGGACAGAAGACTACGAGCAGTACTTC.

V gene TRBV29-1 combines with J gene TRBJ1-2; D perhaps matches TRBD1 (6 bases). The CDR3 has 13 amino acids. The germline gives CDR1 SQVTM, CDR2 ANQGSEA. In DNA form, the CDR3 reads TGCAGGTCTGCCCGGGGCAGGGGCGGCGGCTACACCTTC. Its protein product is CRSARGRGGGYTF.

The CDR3 bases are TGTGCCAGCTCCACGGGACTAGCGGGGGGCCCCCAACCGGAGACCCAGTACTTC. Translation: CASSTGLAGGPQPETQYF. V usage is TRBV18 and J usage is TRBJ2-5; TRBD2 matches at 15 bases. CDR3 length: 18 residues. Looked up from germline, CDR1 is KGHSH and CDR2 is LQKENI. The V gene end was trimmed by 6 bases and the J gene end by 5 bases; junction bases not matched to a gene: 13.

J is TRBJ1-4 and V is TRBV5-5; 7 bases are shared with TRBD1. There are 19 residues in the CDR3. The J segment lost 0 bases and the V segment lost 3 bases, leaving 14 bases of the junction unmatched. Germline V gene sequence: CDR1 SGHKS, CDR2 YYEKEE (reference sequence). CDR3 in amino acids: CASSSWVRQGIATNEKLFF. CDR3 coding DNA: TGTGCCAGCAGCTCATGGGTGCGACAGGGAATTGCAACTAATGAAAAACTGTTTTTT.

This chain connects TRBV6-1 to TRBJ2-5; 8 nucleotides align to TRBD1. The CDR3 length is 13 residues. V shed 4 bases and J 5 bases; nucleotides not matched to a gene: 3. The germline CDR1 and CDR2 sequences are MNHNS and SASEGT. The CDR3 loop is CASSGRTGETQYF. Written as DNA, the CDR3 is TGTGCCAGCAGTGGGCGGACAGGGGAGACCCAGTACTTC.

The V and J genes are TRBV5-1 and TRBJ2-1, with D possibly matching TRBD2 (6 bases). The V end lost 5 bases, the J end lost 15 bases, and 24 bases lay between the germline ends. Germline V gene sequence: CDR1 SGHRS, CDR2 YFSETQ. The CDR3 spans 14 residues. CDR3 sequence reads: CASSVEDSGGRRFF. Written as DNA, the CDR3 is TGCGCCAGCAGTGTGGAGGATAGCGGCGGCCGCCGGTTCTTC.

The chain couples TRBV11-2 to TRBJ2-7; no clear D gene. The CDR3 loop spans 14 amino acids. Trimming shortened V by 2 bases and J by 2 bases, and 10 bases separated the two germline ends. Germline-derived CDR1 and CDR2 are SGHAT and FQNNGV. For the CDR3, the DNA is TGTGCCAGCAGCTTATCTAACAGAGCCTACGAGCAGTACTTC. It specifies CASSLSNRAYEQYF.

The V and J genes are TRBV19 and TRBJ1-1; D unclear. The CDR3 consists of 13 residues. Trimming removed 3 bases from V and 1 base from J, with 6 bases in between. Germline CDR1 LNHDA, CDR2 SQIVND (reference sequence). The CDR3 coding sequence is TGTGCCAGTAGTATCACGAGGAACACTGAAGCTTTCTTT. This translates into CASSITRNTEAFF.

This chain joins TRBV28 and TRBJ2-2; maybe TRBD2 (7 bases). The CDR3 is 15 residues long. Germline loops: CDR1 MDHEN, CDR2 SYDVKM. V gave up 6 bases and J gave up 7 bases, with 18 bases separating them. CDR3 region: CASRRGGRGVGELFF. The CDR3 DNA reads as TGTGCCAGCAGGAGGGGGGGGCGCGGGGTCGGGGAGCTGTTTTTT.

The gene calls are TRBV18 and TRBJ2-5; D remains unclear. Trimming cost V 0 bases and J 2 bases, with 7 bases left between them. CDR1 is KGHSH, CDR2 LQKENI, per germline. The CDR3 sequence is 14 residues long. This CDR3 reads CASSPPVLQETQYF. The CDR3 DNA sequence: TGTGCCAGCTCACCACCGGTTCTACAAGAGACCCAGTACTTC.

V gene TRBV4-2 combines with J gene TRBJ2-3, with 8 nucleotides matching TRBD2. Trimming at V came to 8 bases and at J to 4 bases, leaving 8 bases not matched to a gene. The CDR3 is 14 amino acids. CDR1 and CDR2 from the germline V gene are LGHNA and YNFKEQ. Here the CDR3 reads CASRTSSNPDTQYF. CDR3 coding DNA: TGTGCCAGCCGGACTAGCTCAAATCCAGATACGCAGTATTTT.

V usage is TRBV29-1 and J usage is TRBJ1-1, with D unclear. Trimming removed 6 bases at V and 2 bases at J, with 10 bases between. The CDR3 totals 12 residues. Germline V gene data show CDR1 as SQVTM and CDR2 as ANQGSEA. The CDR3 reads CSVTRQNTEAFF. In nucleotides, the CDR3 is TGCAGCGTCACACGACAAAACACTGAAGCTTTCTTT.

As DNA, the CDR3 is TGCAGCGTCACCAGGGACAGCGAGTCTGAAAAACTGTTTTTT. It encodes CSVTRDSESEKLFF. The V gene is TRBV29-1, the J gene TRBJ1-4; 7 bases agree with TRBD1. Trimming removed 6 bases from V and 7 bases from J; junction bases left unmatched: 11. CDR3 length equals 14 residues. The germline V gene encodes CDR1 SQVTM and CDR2 ANQGSEA. The full variable domain, with the rest looked up from reference TRBV29-1 and TRBJ1-4, is SAVISQKPSRDICQRGTSLTIQCQVDSQVTMMFWYRQQPGQSLTLIATANQGSEATYESGFVIDKFPISRPNLTFSTLTVSNMSPEDSSIYLCSVTRDSESEKLFFGSGTQLSVL.

The chain recombines TRBV30 with TRBJ2-7; D is possibly TRBD1 (5 bases). V lost 1 base and J 3 bases, leaving 19 bases between the germline ends. The germline V gene has CDR1 GTSNPN and CDR2 SVGIG (reference sequence). This CDR3 spans 16 amino acids. CDR3 DNA: TGTGCCTGGAGTGCACCCCATCCGGACAACCACTACGAGCAGTACTTC. Residues: CAWSAPHPDNHYEQYF.

The V and J genes are TRBV6-1 and TRBJ2-7; D might be TRBD2 (6 bases). Germline assignment: CDR1 MNHNS and CDR2 SASEGT. The CDR3 loop spans 13 amino acids. The V and J ends lost 5 bases and 2 bases respectively, with 10 bases between them. CDR3 sequence: CASSSWGAYEQYF. CDR3 DNA sequence: TGTGCCAGCAGTTCCTGGGGGGCCTACGAGCAGTACTTC.

This clone turned up a few times. The chain joins TRBV2 to TRBJ2-5; TRBD1 agrees at 10 bases. With V trimmed by 7 bases and J by 7 bases, 9 bases remained unmatched. Germline V gives CDR1 SNHLY, CDR2 FYNNEI. The length of the CDR3 is 14 residues. The DNA of the CDR3 is TGTGCCAGCAATGTGGGACAGGGGAGCGGGACCCAGTACTTC. Translating gives CASNVGQGSGTQYF.

The rearrangement joins TRBV27 to TRBJ2-1; the D gene is possibly TRBD2 (6 bases). Germline-derived CDR1 and CDR2 are MNHEY and SMNVEV (reference sequence). This CDR3 is 16 amino acids long. The germline V and J ends were trimmed by 4 bases and 0 bases, with 13 bases remaining between them. The CDR3 loop reads CASSSSWRGSYNEQFF. CDR3 in DNA: TGTGCCAGCAGTTCTTCCTGGCGGGGCTCCTACAATGAGCAGTTCTTC.

This chain joins TRBV4-2 and TRBJ2-3; possibly TRBD2 for D (6 bases). The CDR3 length is 14 residues. V was clipped by 3 bases and J by 6 bases, with 13 bases between them. Germline loops: CDR1 LGHNA, CDR2 YNFKEQ. The CDR3 loop reads CASSQALAPDTQYF. CDR3 in DNA: TGTGCCAGCAGCCAGGCCCTAGCGCCGGATACGCAGTATTTT.